One and the same sample provided the 22 T cell receptor beta chains below, sequenced in a study of blood T cell repertoires in COVID-19. TCRdb's copy holds only in-frame clones and misses some; the assay was immunoSEQ multiplex PCR. This sample has about 110,000 clones; roughly 90% occur once, and the top ten carry 4.5% to 5%. Sequencing was carried out using peripheral blood. Every receptor here comes from a man aged 35 to 55 with active or convalescent COVID-19.

This clone appeared a single time. This chain uses TRBV5-1 with TRBJ2-2; 7 bases align to TRBD2. Germline-derived CDR1 and CDR2 are SGHRS and YFSETQ. The J segment lost 2 bases and the V segment lost 4 bases, leaving 2 bases of the junction unmatched. This CDR3 spans 14 amino acids. The CDR3 DNA reads TGCGCCAGCAGCCCGGGACTAAACACCGGGGAGCTGTTTTTT. Translated: CASSPGLNTGELFF. Combining the CDR3 with reference TRBV5-1 and TRBJ2-2 gives the whole variable domain KAGVTQTPRYLIKTRGQQVTLSCSPISGHRSVSWYQQTPGQGLQFLFEYFSETQRNKGNFPGRFSGRQFSNSRSEMNVSTLELGDSALYLCASSPGLNTGELFFGEGSRLTVL.

The chain uses TRBV3-1 (or the pseudogene TRBV3-2) and TRBJ1-6; D not resolved. This CDR3 is built from 12 residues. Trimming took off 5 bases at V and 7 bases at J, with 6 bases between the two ends. Germline lookup yields CDR1 LGHDT and CDR2 YNNKEL (reference sequence). The CDR3 loop is CASSYYNSPLHF. The CDR3 DNA sequence: TGTGCCAGCAGCTACTACAATTCACCCCTCCACTTT.

This chain links TRBV19 with TRBJ1-2, with 8 bases that match TRBD1. With V trimmed by 9 bases and J by 5 bases, 5 bases remained unmatched. The CDR3 consists of 12 residues. Germline V lookup: CDR1 LNHDA, CDR2 SQIVND (reference sequence). CDR3 sequence reads: CASRDRLYGYTF. The CDR3 nucleotides are TGTGCCAGCCGGGACAGGTTGTATGGCTACACCTTC. Combining the CDR3 with reference TRBV19 and TRBJ1-2 gives the whole variable domain DGGITQSPKYLFRKEGQNVTLSCEQNLNHDAMYWYRQDPGQGLRLIYYSQIVNDFQKGDIAEGYSVSREKKESFPLTVTSAQKNPTAFYLCASRDRLYGYTFGSGTRLTVV.

The chain couples TRBV4-3 to TRBJ1-2; TRBD1 might be the D (6 bases). Germline CDR1 is LGHNA and CDR2 is YSLEER. CDR3 length: 15 residues. Trimming removed 0 bases at V and 3 bases at J, with 11 bases between. The CDR3 here is CASSQESRGYYGYTF. CDR3 coding DNA: TGCGCCAGCAGCCAAGAATCCAGGGGATACTATGGCTACACCTTC.

The V gene is TRBV9, the J gene TRBJ2-7, with no clear D. CDR3 length equals 15 residues. Per germline, CDR1 SGDLS and CDR2 YYNGEE. V was clipped by 0 bases and J by 2 bases, with 12 bases between them. CDR3 DNA: TGTGCCAGCAGCGTAGGTGGTTGGGCAGCCTACGAGCAGTACTTC. This translates into CASSVGGWAAYEQYF.

The J gene is TRBJ1-2, the V gene TRBV10-3; D is ambiguous. CDR1 and CDR2 (germline): ENHRY, SYGVKD. The CDR3 contains 13 residues. Trimming shortened V by 7 bases and J by 3 bases, and 12 bases separated the two germline ends. The CDR3 DNA follows: TGTGCCATCACGGAGGGCGTTGACTATGGCTACACCTTC. Protein product: CAITEGVDYGYTF.

The chain has TRBV19 and TRBJ1-6; D possibly corresponds to TRBD1 (5 bases). The germline CDR1 and CDR2 sequences are LNHDA and SQIVND (reference sequence). V lost 5 bases and J 5 bases, leaving 10 bases between the germline ends. This CDR3 comprises 14 residues. CDR3 sequence reads: CASSPTADNSPLHF. The DNA of the CDR3 is TGTGCCAGTAGTCCGACAGCCGATAATTCACCCCTCCACTTT.

J is TRBJ2-7 and V is TRBV12-5; tentative D call: TRBD1 (5 bases). This CDR3 contains 15 residues. V was cut by 2 bases and J by 0 bases, with 11 bases left in between. Per the germline V gene, CDR1 is LGHNT and CDR2 is FRNRAP. The CDR3 loop reads CASGLPPTVSYEQYF. The CDR3 region has the DNA TGTGCTAGTGGTTTGCCTCCGACAGTCTCCTACGAGCAGTACTTC.

V usage is TRBV5-1 and J usage is TRBJ2-3; D unresolved. V was cut by 0 bases and J by 2 bases, with 10 bases left in between. The CDR3 has 15 residues. The germline CDR1 and CDR2 sequences are SGHRS and YFSETQ. The CDR3 region has the DNA TGCGCCAGCAGCTTGGGAGTGCAGGTCACAGATACGCAGTATTTT. Its protein is CASSLGVQVTDTQYF. Variable domain in full (rest from reference TRBV5-1 and TRBJ2-3): KAGVTQTPRYLIKTRGQQVTLSCSPISGHRSVSWYQQTPGQGLQFLFEYFSETQRNKGNFPGRFSGRQFSNSRSEMNVSTLELGDSALYLCASSLGVQVTDTQYFGPGTRLTVL.

The V call is TRBV6-2 or TRBV6-3, the J call TRBJ1-1; no clear D gene. The CDR3 totals 16 residues. CDR1 and CDR2 (germline): MNHEY, SVGEGT. V lost 2 bases to trimming and J lost 0 bases, with 13 bases between them. CDR3 residues: CASSYPTSGLNTEAFF. The CDR3 DNA is TGTGCCAGCAGTTACCCAACCAGCGGTCTGAACACTGAAGCTTTCTTT.

This chain connects TRBV28 to TRBJ1-3; tentatively, D is TRBD1 (5 bases). The CDR3 spans 16 residues. Germline lookup yields CDR1 MDHEN and CDR2 SYDVKM. Trimming removed 7 bases from V and 0 bases from J, with 16 bases in between. CDR3 residues: CASTHPGGISGNTIYF. CDR3 DNA: TGTGCCAGCACCCACCCTGGGGGGATCTCTGGAAACACCATATATTTT.

V gene TRBV7-2 combines with J gene TRBJ2-3, with 13 bases aligning to TRBD2. Trimming took 5 bases from V and 1 from J; bases not matched to a gene: 12. CDR3 length equals 19 residues. The germline gives CDR1 SGHTA, CDR2 FQGNSA. CDR3 nucleotide sequence: TGTGCCAGCAGCAAACGACTAGCGGGAGGAGGTACGCGCACAGATACGCAGTATTTT. It specifies CASSKRLAGGGTRTDTQYF.

The rearrangement joins TRBV4-1 to TRBJ2-5; 8 nucleotides agree with TRBD1. Germline-derived CDR1 and CDR2 are MGHRA and YSYEKL. CDR3 length: 19 residues. Trimming removed 0 bases from V and 4 bases from J; junction bases left unmatched: 16. CDR3 protein: CASSQDLVLRDRLRETQYF. CDR3 DNA sequence: TGCGCCAGCAGCCAAGATCTAGTTTTGAGGGACAGGCTAAGAGAGACCCAGTACTTC.

The chain carries TRBV28 and TRBJ2-7; no clear D gene. V lost 1 base and J lost 2, with 6 bases in between. The CDR3 covers 13 residues. Germline CDR1 and CDR2: MDHEN and SYDVKM. CDR3 sequence: CASSLYDTYEQYF. DNA of the CDR3: TGTGCCAGCAGTTTATATGACACCTACGAGCAGTACTTC.

This sequence joins TRBV7-9 and TRBJ2-1; the D gene is possibly TRBD1 (6 bases). This CDR3 comprises 15 residues. CDR1 is SEHNR and CDR2 is FQNEAQ in the germline V gene (reference sequence). Trimming cost V 5 bases and J 2 bases, with 13 bases left between them. The CDR3 DNA reads TGTGCCAGCAGCCTACAACAGGGAACCTACAATGAGCAGTTCTTC. This sequence encodes CASSLQQGTYNEQFF.

The chain is built from TRBV3-1 (or the pseudogene TRBV3-2) and TRBJ1-3; a possible D gene is TRBD1 (6 bases). Trimming shortened V by 2 bases and J by 2 bases, and 13 bases separated the two germline ends. The CDR3 is 16 amino acids. Germline CDR1 is LGHDT and CDR2 is YNNKEL (reference sequence). The CDR3 nucleotides read TGTGCCAGCAGCCAAACCTGGGGGGGGCCTGGAAACACCATATATTTT. Protein product: CASSQTWGGPGNTIYF.

The chain uses TRBV6-5 and TRBJ2-7; TRBD2 matches 8 bases. The CDR3 runs to 14 residues. The junction had 5 bases not matched to a gene; V was cut back by 6 bases and J by 1 base. CDR1 MNHEY and CDR2 SVGAGI come from the germline V gene. CDR3 in amino acids: CASSPGLASYEQYF. The CDR3 bases are TGTGCCAGCAGCCCCGGACTAGCTTCCTACGAGCAGTACTTC.

The chain couples TRBV15 to TRBJ2-2, with D perhaps matching TRBD2 (5 bases). V was shortened by 8 bases and J by 1 base, with 11 bases between the two germline ends. The germline V gene encodes CDR1 LNHNV and CDR2 YYDKDF (reference sequence). This CDR3 comprises 14 residues. The CDR3 DNA is TGTGCCACCCGGCGGGTGGGGAACACCGGGGAGCTGTTTTTT. It codes for CATRRVGNTGELFF.

The V and J genes are TRBV11-2 and TRBJ2-2; 13 bases agree with TRBD2. Germline V gene lookup returns CDR1 SGHAT and CDR2 FQNNGV. Trimming at V came to 5 bases and at J to 5 bases, leaving 8 bases not matched to a gene. The CDR3 length is 17 residues. As DNA, the CDR3 is TGTGCCAGCAGCCCCCCGACTAGCGGGAGGTATACCGGGGAGCTGTTTTTT. This encodes CASSPPTSGRYTGELFF. Variable domain in full (rest from reference TRBV11-2 and TRBJ2-2): EAGVAQSPRYKIIEKRQSVAFWCNPISGHATLYWYQQILGQGPKLLIQFQNNGVVDDSQLPKDRFSAERLKGVDSTLKIQPAKLEDSAVYLCASSPPTSGRYTGELFFGEGSRLTVL.

This chain connects TRBV2 to TRBJ1-4; 7 positions agree with TRBD1. Germline CDR1 and CDR2: SNHLY and FYNNEI. The CDR3 length is 15 residues. V trimming: 9 bases; J trimming: 7 bases; junction bases outside the gene matches: 14. In DNA, the CDR3 is TGTGCCAGTAGATTGTTTGGGACAGTTTCTGAAAAACTGTTTTTT. Translating it yields CASRLFGTVSEKLFF. Variable domain in full (rest from reference TRBV2 and TRBJ1-4): EPEVTQTPSHQVTQMGQEVILRCVPISNHLYFYWYRQILGQKVEFLVSFYNNEISEKSEIFDDQFSVERPDGSNFTLKIRSTKLEDSAMYFCASRLFGTVSEKLFFGSGTQLSVL.

The CDR3 loop is CAIGQQGNYGYTF. The CDR3 nucleotides are TGTGCCATCGGACAACAGGGGAACTATGGCTACACCTTC. The genes are TRBV10-3 and TRBJ1-2, with 7 bases lining up with TRBD1. The CDR3 contains 13 residues. The J segment lost 2 bases and the V segment lost 8 bases, leaving 5 bases of the junction unmatched. CDR1 is ENHRY and CDR2 is SYGVKD in the germline V gene.

The CDR3 region is CASSRVQGAGTEAFF. As DNA, the CDR3 is TGTGCCAGCAGCCGAGTACAGGGGGCGGGGACTGAAGCTTTCTTT. The chain joins TRBV9 to TRBJ1-1; TRBD1 aligns across 9 bases. V shed 4 bases, J shed 5 bases, and the junction held 9 bases outside the gene matches. The CDR3 length is 15 residues. Germline CDR1 reads SGDLS; CDR2 reads YYNGEE.